The 24 T cell receptor beta chains reported below all come from one sample, sequenced in a study of technical replicates of blood from a handful of donors. Here immunoSEQ multiplex PCR was the method, and the copy in TCRdb shows in-frame clones only, minus some. This table holds approximately 99,000 clones, approximately 95% found once. The sequencing input was T cells isolated from PBMCs. Receptor source: a human donor in good health.

The J gene is TRBJ1-5, the V gene TRBV19; no clear D gene. The CDR3 is 15 amino acids. V was pared by 7 bases and J by 0 bases, with 13 bases between. Germline CDR1 is LNHDA and CDR2 is SQIVND (reference sequence). The CDR3, as DNA: TGTGCCAGTAACGCCAGCGACTATAGCAATCAGCCCCAGCATTTT. It specifies CASNASDYSNQPQHF.

The genes are TRBV28 and TRBJ1-2; the D gene is possibly TRBD1 (5 bases). The CDR3 consists of 16 residues. CDR1 and CDR2 (germline): MDHEN, SYDVKM. The ends were cut back, 6 bases at V and 2 bases at J, with 19 bases in the middle. The DNA of the CDR3 is TGTGCCAGCAGGGACGGCAGCGGGACGGAGAACTATGGCTACACCTTC. Amino acid sequence: CASRDGSGTENYGYTF.

The chain couples TRBV2 to TRBJ2-3, with 7 nucleotides matching TRBD1. V gave up 6 bases and J gave up 3 bases; unmatched junction bases: 6. The germline gives CDR1 SNHLY, CDR2 FYNNEI. The CDR3 covers 14 residues. Here the CDR3 DNA reads TGTGCCAGCAGGGGGACAGATGGGACAGATACGCAGTATTTT. Translating it yields CASRGTDGTDTQYF.

The J gene is TRBJ2-7, the V gene TRBV18; 13 bases map to TRBD2. This CDR3 has 18 residues. The germline V gene has CDR1 KGHSH and CDR2 LQKENI. V was clipped by 6 bases and J by 3 bases; unmatched bases: 14. The CDR3 DNA sequence: TGTGCCAGCTCCCTCGGACTAGCGGGAGTTCGGTCTTACTACGAGCAGTACTTC. It encodes CASSLGLAGVRSYYEQYF.

The chain links TRBV11-3 to TRBJ1-2, with D possibly matching TRBD1 (6 bases). V lost 8 bases and J 2 bases, leaving 9 bases between the germline ends. The CDR3 is 12 residues long. The V gene's germline CDR1 is SGHNT and CDR2 YENEEA. CDR3 protein: CASGGGNYGYTF. The CDR3 DNA reads TGTGCCAGCGGGGGCGGAAACTATGGCTACACCTTC.

This chain links TRBV4-1 with TRBJ2-1; 10 bases are a match to TRBD2. J was trimmed by 8 bases and V by 1 base; bases with no gene match: 8. Germline values: CDR1 MGHRA, CDR2 YSYEKL. The CDR3 spans 16 residues. The CDR3 spells CASSQGRASGRHEQFF. As DNA, the CDR3 is TGCGCCAGCAGCCAAGGTCGGGCTAGCGGGAGACATGAGCAGTTCTTC.

V gene TRBV5-1 combines with J gene TRBJ2-5, with D perhaps TRBD2 (5 bases). Trimming took 3 bases from V and 2 from J, leaving 8 bases between them. The CDR3 consists of 13 residues. Germline loops: CDR1 SGHRS, CDR2 YFSETQ. The CDR3 bases are TGCGCCAGCAGCTCGGACTTACAAGAGACCCAGTACTTC. It translates to CASSSDLQETQYF.

This chain links TRBV27 with TRBJ2-3, with 9 bases matching TRBD1. The CDR3 consists of 16 residues. Germline lookup yields CDR1 MNHEY and CDR2 SMNVEV (reference sequence). With V trimmed by 3 bases and J by 6 bases, 10 bases remained unmatched. CDR3 coding DNA: TGTGCCAGCAGTTTGGGGGACAGGGTTGGAGTGGATACGCAGTATTTT. Amino acid sequence: CASSLGDRVGVDTQYF.

V usage is TRBV4-1 and J usage is TRBJ2-7, with D tentatively TRBD1 (6 bases). Germline lookup yields CDR1 MGHRA and CDR2 YSYEKL. V lost 3 bases and J 3 bases, leaving 18 bases between the germline ends. The CDR3 has 16 amino acids. CDR3 protein: CASSHMMTGKHYEQYF. The CDR3 nucleotides read TGCGCCAGCAGCCATATGATGACAGGCAAACACTACGAGCAGTACTTC.

This sequence joins TRBV4-1 and TRBJ1-1, with D possibly matching TRBD1 (6 bases). The V gene lost 3 bases and the J gene lost 4 bases, with 15 bases spanning the gap. The germline V gene has CDR1 MGHRA and CDR2 YSYEKL. The CDR3 runs 15 residues. CDR3 region: CASSHLAQGRTEAFF. The CDR3 nucleotides read TGCGCCAGCAGCCACTTAGCACAGGGTCGCACTGAAGCTTTCTTT.

The chain couples TRBV4-1 to TRBJ2-1; D remains unclear. The CDR3 runs 13 residues. V lost 1 base and J lost 3, with 4 bases in between. CDR1 is MGHRA, CDR2 YSYEKL, per germline. CDR3 coding DNA: TGCGCCAGCAGCCAAGCCAGCTACAATGAGCAGTTCTTC. It is translated as CASSQASYNEQFF.

The J gene is TRBJ2-5, the V gene TRBV6-1; a possible D gene is TRBD1 (5 bases). The CDR3 spans 14 residues. Trimming removed 4 bases from V and 1 base from J, with 10 bases in between. Per germline, CDR1 MNHNS and CDR2 SASEGT. Here the CDR3 reads CASSGQSTQETQYF. Written as DNA, the CDR3 is TGTGCCAGCAGTGGACAGTCTACCCAAGAGACCCAGTACTTC.

V and J are TRBV2 and TRBJ2-3; the D gene is possibly TRBD2 (5 bases). The germline V and J ends were trimmed by 5 bases and 14 bases, with 17 bases remaining between them. Germline V gene data show CDR1 as SNHLY and CDR2 as FYNNEI. CDR3 length: 12 amino acids. This chain's CDR3 is CASSPTRPRPYF. The DNA for the CDR3 is TGTGCCAGCAGTCCAACTAGGCCTCGCCCGTATTTT.

This chain connects TRBV18 to TRBJ2-7, with D perhaps TRBD2 (5 bases). Looked up from germline, CDR1 is KGHSH and CDR2 is LQKENI. Trimming took off 2 bases at V and 4 bases at J, with 12 bases between the two ends. The CDR3 spans 14 residues. The CDR3 sequence is CASSPSRGDYEQYF. As DNA, the CDR3 is TGTGCCAGCTCACCAAGTCGGGGAGATTACGAGCAGTACTTC. Together with reference TRBV18 and TRBJ2-7, the CDR3 gives the full variable domain: NAGVMQNPRHLVRRRGQEARLRCSPMKGHSHVYWYRQLPEEGLKFMVYLQKENIIDESGMPKERFSAEFPKEGPSILRIQQVVRGDSAAYFCASSPSRGDYEQYFGPGTRLTVT.

This chain joins TRBV27 and TRBJ2-3; possibly TRBD1 for D (6 bases). The germline V gene encodes CDR1 MNHEY and CDR2 SMNVEV (reference sequence). CDR3 length: 14 amino acids. The V and J ends lost 0 bases and 6 bases respectively, with 10 bases between them. This CDR3 reads CASSLSFTGDTQYF. The CDR3 DNA reads as TGTGCCAGCAGTTTATCTTTTACAGGGGATACGCAGTATTTT.

V gene TRBV11-2 combines with J gene TRBJ2-1, with 12 nucleotides matching TRBD1. This CDR3 has 15 amino acids. Germline-derived CDR1 and CDR2 are SGHAT and FQNNGV. The junction had 7 bases not matched to a gene; V was cut back by 4 bases and J by 9 bases. This CDR3 reads CASSSAGQGAREQFF. The CDR3 DNA follows: TGTGCCAGCAGCTCGGCGGGACAGGGGGCCCGTGAGCAGTTCTTC.

The rearrangement links TRBV30 to TRBJ1-5; tentatively, D is TRBD1 (5 bases). V was clipped by 1 base and J by 4 bases, with 11 bases between them. The CDR3 is made up of 14 amino acids. Germline loops: CDR1 GTSNPN, CDR2 SVGIG (reference sequence). The chain's CDR3 is CAWSASSGNQPQHF. The CDR3 nucleotides read TGTGCCTGGAGTGCTTCCTCAGGGAATCAGCCCCAGCATTTT.

V gene TRBV5-5 combines with J gene TRBJ2-5, with 11 positions matching TRBD1. From germline, CDR1 is SGHKS and CDR2 YYEKEE (reference sequence). J gave up 5 bases and V 0 bases, and 3 bases lay outside the gene matches. The CDR3 totals 15 residues. In DNA form, the CDR3 reads TGTGCCAGCAGCTTGGGGGACAGGGGGTGGGAGACCCAGTACTTC. This encodes CASSLGDRGWETQYF.

The chain links TRBV7-3 to TRBJ1-1; D is perhaps TRBD1 (5 bases). The CDR3 covers 15 residues. V lost 5 bases to trimming and J lost 4 bases, with 17 bases between them. Germline V gene sequence: CDR1 SGHTA, CDR2 FQGTGA. Written as DNA, the CDR3 is TGTGCCAGCAGCAATAACGTTGGGGGGATCACTGAAGCTTTCTTT. As protein: CASSNNVGGITEAFF.

This clone was detected once. This chain uses TRBV14 with TRBJ2-3; tentative D call: TRBD1 (5 bases). The CDR3 extends over 14 amino acids. V was trimmed by 4 bases and J by 5 bases, leaving 13 bases between them. CDR1 and CDR2 (germline): SGHDN, FVKESK. The CDR3 DNA is TGTGCCAGCAGCCCCACGGCAGGGATAGATACGCAGTATTTT. Its translation is CASSPTAGIDTQYF.

The chain uses TRBV25-1 and TRBJ1-2; 7 bases are a match to TRBD1. Germline V gene data show CDR1 as MGHDK and CDR2 as SYGVNS. The junction had 4 bases not matched to a gene; V was cut back by 1 base and J by 2 bases. CDR3 length equals 15 residues. For the CDR3, the DNA is TGTGCCAGCAGTGAATCCTGGACAGGCAACTATGGCTACACCTTC. Protein product: CASSESWTGNYGYTF.

This clone was detected once. The chain carries TRBV5-5 and TRBJ2-7; no reliable D call. CDR1 is SGHKS, CDR2 YYEKEE, per germline (reference sequence). This CDR3 region has 15 residues. Trimming shortened V by 0 bases and J by 0 bases, and 10 bases separated the two germline ends. CDR3: CASSLGPGPSYEQYF. The DNA of the CDR3 is TGTGCCAGCAGCTTGGGTCCAGGCCCCTCCTACGAGCAGTACTTC.

The gene calls are TRBV5-1 and TRBJ1-4; 8 bases are a match to TRBD1. CDR1 SGHRS and CDR2 YFSETQ come from the germline V gene. Trimming cost V 0 bases and J 7 bases; bases outside gene matches: 8. This CDR3 is built from 16 residues. In DNA form, the CDR3 reads TGCGCCAGCAGCTTGGGTCAGGGGGCCGATGGTGAAAAACTGTTTTTT. Its translation: CASSLGQGADGEKLFF. The full variable domain, completed using reference TRBV5-1 and TRBJ1-4, is KAGVTQTPRYLIKTRGQQVTLSCSPISGHRSVSWYQQTPGQGLQFLFEYFSETQRNKGNFPGRFSGRQFSNSRSEMNVSTLELGDSALYLCASSLGQGADGEKLFFGSGTQLSVL.

This CDR3 reads CASSPGTSGNTDTQYF. CDR3 sequence (DNA): TGCGCCAGCAGTCCCGGGACTAGCGGGAACACAGATACGCAGTATTTT. This chain connects TRBV5-1 to TRBJ2-3, with 13 bases matching TRBD2. Losses at the gene ends were 5 bases for V and 2 bases for J; bases not matched to a gene: 5. The CDR3 sequence is 16 residues long. In germline, CDR1 is SGHRS, CDR2 YFSETQ.